The 2 T cell receptor beta chains listed next were all sequenced from one sample in a study of shared clonotypes between healthy human individuals. The method was immunoSEQ multiplex PCR; TCRdb's version includes in-frame clones alone and lacks a portion of them. The data contain about 2.4 million clones, 93% of them singletons. The specimen was naive CD4+ T cells from PBMCs. Subset defined: CD45RA+ positively selected. Every receptor here comes from a man younger than 35 in good health. Some clones in this sample may be carry-over from other donors' samples.

The J gene is TRBJ2-7, the V gene TRBV13, with D possibly TRBD1 on 7 matching bases. The CDR3 extends over 16 amino acids. The germline V gene has CDR1 PRHDT and CDR2 FYEKMQ (reference sequence). Between the trimmed V and J ends, which lost 4 bases and 0 bases, there was a span of 16 bases. This CDR3 is CASSSLRRDSSYEQYF. The CDR3, as DNA: TGTGCCAGCAGCTCCCTCAGGAGGGACAGCTCCTACGAGCAGTACTTC. Full variable domain (rest looked up from reference TRBV13 and TRBJ2-7): AAGVIQSPRHLIKEKRETATLKCYPIPRHDTVYWYQQGPGQDPQFLISFYEKMQSDKGSIPDRFSAQQFSDYHSELNMSSLELGDSALYFCASSSLRRDSSYEQYFGPGTRLTVT.

This clone was observed a single time. The chain employs TRBV15 and TRBJ2-1; a weak D match, TRBD2 (6 bases). Per the germline V gene, CDR1 is LNHNV and CDR2 is YYDKDF (reference sequence). Trimming stripped 5 bases from V and 0 bases from J, with 11 bases between. CDR3 size: 15 residues. The CDR3 DNA is TGTGCCACCAGCGCGGGGCAAGCCTCCTACAATGAGCAGTTCTTC. Its translation: CATSAGQASYNEQFF.